The TCR beta chain under discussion was sequenced for a study of blood T cell repertoires in COVID-19 (dated by TCRdb to the early 2020s). In terms of the full investigation: The collaborator samples originated in the United States, Italy and Spain and spanned the acute and convalescent phases of COVID-19. Samples came from the ongoing ImmuneRACE study (first 160 participants) plus 1,254 subjects from 6 global collaborators. HLA class I and class II types, where available, came from metadata supplied by the sample provider rather than from assay-based typing. A de-identified subject ID, COVID-19 status, age in years and sex were almost always included in the sample metadata. The repertoires were made available in a free public database intended to serve as a resource for research on the immune response to SARS-CoV-2. Deeply sampled blood TCRbeta repertoires from subjects exposed to, actively infected with, or recovered from COVID-19 were included in the dataset. The material from the prospective study consisted of cDNA or gDNA derived from T cells, B-cell-depleted T cells, or PBMCs.

TCRbeta CDR3 regions were amplified from genomic DNA using the immunoSEQ Assay, a bias-controlled multiplex PCR. Per the source publication's procedure: Within the assay, amplification of reference gene primers was used to estimate how many nucleated cells each sample contained. To quantify the absolute abundance of each unique TCRbeta CDR3 rearrangement, sequence reads were collapsed and filtered. Productive Simpson clonality was computed per sample as the square root of Simpson's diversity index over productive rearrangements. As stored in TCRdb, this immuneACCESS dataset retains in-frame rearrangements with V and J assigned. A fraction of the clones does not appear; measured against another copy, unresolved V genes explain less than half of the discrepancy, and the remainder lacks a known reason. V, J and clone size are those of that table, while D and trimming were read from the DNA. This sample has approximately 260,000 clones in its table, and over 80% of those were observed once. Clones ranked in the top ten supply 1.5% to 2% of the sample.

Concerning this clone itself: Its antigen specificity is not known. The sample holds no much larger clone one base away, and base qualities are not on file.

Participants in the prospective study were aged roughly 18 to 100 years, lived in 24 United States geographic areas, and enrolled through a virtual design. In the prospective study, participants were assigned to cohorts based on the clinical history participants reported in a screening survey and a study questionnaire. Recovered participants in ImmuneRACE Cohort 3 were defined by two consecutive negative NP/OP PCR tests, clearance by a healthcare professional, or resolution of symptoms. In the prospective study, whole blood, serum and a nasopharyngeal or oropharyngeal swab were collected from each participant by mobile phlebotomists. Over a roughly two-month period, participants in the prospective study had the option of providing additional blood draws and questionnaires. Before DNA extraction, blood samples from the prospective study were shipped at room temperature or frozen. Study-level results and caveats: Clinical and demographic metadata were provided uncurated, with the amount varying by source and participant.

V loses 1 base at its end and J loses 3 bases; junction bases beyond the gene matches: 0. The CDR3 measures 13 amino acids from cysteine to phenylalanine. The only DNA kept is the CDR3, 39 bases in frame from the first base. The germline V gene supplies CDR1 SGHRS and CDR2 YFSETQ. The rearranged chain carries TRBV5-1 and TRBJ2-5; a stretch of 7 junction bases matches TRBD1. The specimen was PBMCs or T cells enriched from blood (not recorded which). This sequence originates from a woman younger than 30 who had recovered from COVID-19. The DNA sequence is as follows: TGCGCCAGCAGCTTGACAGGGGAAGAGACCCAGTACTTC. This codes for CASSLTGEETQYF.